This TCR beta chain was sequenced for a study of T cell responses to AZD1222 COVID-19 vaccine. General study points: Spike-specific TCR breadth and depth rose after two AZD1222 doses. Per reports, nearly half of all spike-specific TCRs target regions that are unmutated in variants. It should be noted that donors were predominantly white British and more often female, and clonal diversity was possibly underestimated.

The protocol was immunoSEQ multiplex PCR, while the TCRdb copy is restricted to in-frame clones and leaves out a portion. This table holds approximately 67,000 clones, approximately 83% found once. The analysis combined second doses at about 4 or about 12 weeks. On this clone itself: Its antigen is undetermined.

The V gene lost 2 bases and the J gene lost 0 bases, with 12 bases spanning the gap. Germline CDR1 reads SGHDT; CDR2 reads YYEEEE. This CDR3 has 16 amino acids. The chain couples TRBV5-6 to TRBJ1-5, with D possibly TRBD1 on 6 matching bases. This TCR was recovered from an adult who received the AZD1222 COVID-19 vaccine. Sequences were derived from peripheral blood, sampled 28 days after the second AZD1222 dose. CDR3 residues: CASSLQGVYSNQPQHF. CDR3 coding DNA: TGTGCCAGCAGCTTACAGGGCGTATATAGCAATCAGCCCCAGCATTTT.